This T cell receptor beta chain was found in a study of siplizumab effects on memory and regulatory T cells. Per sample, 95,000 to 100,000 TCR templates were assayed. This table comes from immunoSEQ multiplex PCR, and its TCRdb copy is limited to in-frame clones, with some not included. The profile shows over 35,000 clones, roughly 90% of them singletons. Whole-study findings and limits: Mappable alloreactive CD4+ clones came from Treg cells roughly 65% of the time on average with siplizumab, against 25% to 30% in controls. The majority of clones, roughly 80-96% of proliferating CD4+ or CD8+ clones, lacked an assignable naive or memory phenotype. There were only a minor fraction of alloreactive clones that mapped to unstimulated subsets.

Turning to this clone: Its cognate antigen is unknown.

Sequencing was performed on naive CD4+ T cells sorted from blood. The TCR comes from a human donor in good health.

The CDR3 DNA is TGTGCCAGCAGTTACCTCGAATATGCTTATGGCTACACCTTC. Its protein is CASSYLEYAYGYTF. The chain couples TRBV6-6 to TRBJ1-2; D gene unclear. There are 14 residues in the CDR3. V lost 2 bases to trimming and J lost 5 bases, with 12 bases between them. CDR1 and CDR2 (germline): MNHNY, SVGAGI (reference sequence).